Presented here are 17 T cell receptor beta chains from one specimen sequenced in a study of blood T cell repertoires in COVID-19. The repertoire was sequenced with immunoSEQ multiplex PCR; TCRdb's copy has only in-frame clones and lacks some. The table has some 200,000 clones, around 84% seen once; the top ten hold approximately 6.1%. The sample taken for sequencing was peripheral blood. The source of these receptors is an elderly man with acute or convalescent COVID-19.

This chain links TRBV19 with TRBJ2-3; 14 nucleotides match TRBD2. The junction had 16 bases not matched to a gene; V was cut back by 1 base and J by 4 bases. Per germline, CDR1 LNHDA and CDR2 SQIVND (reference sequence). This CDR3 contains 21 residues. The CDR3 DNA follows: TGTGCCAGTAGTATAGTAGGAACAGCAGGGACTAGCGGGAGCATGGCAGATACGCAGTATTTT. Translating gives CASSIVGTAGTSGSMADTQYF.

V and J are TRBV14 and TRBJ1-1, with TRBD1 matching over 9 bases. The CDR3 has 15 amino acids. Germline trimming cut 4 bases from V and 1 base from J; bases unmatched to any gene: 4. CDR1 and CDR2 (germline): SGHDN, FVKESK. This chain's CDR3 is CASSLQGAGNTEAFF. DNA for the CDR3: TGTGCCAGCAGCCTACAGGGGGCGGGGAACACTGAAGCTTTCTTT.

This clone showed up just once. The J gene is TRBJ1-1, the V gene TRBV5-1; TRBD1 is a possible D gene (6 bases). The germline V gene encodes CDR1 SGHRS and CDR2 YFSETQ. The CDR3 length is 15 residues. Trimming removed 5 bases from V and 1 base from J, with 15 bases in between. CDR3 sequence (DNA): TGCGCCAGCAGGGGGGGGCTGCTGAGGAACACTGAAGCTTTCTTT. Protein product: CASRGGLLRNTEAFF.

The rearrangement uses TRBV10-1 and TRBJ2-7; D is uncertain. Per the germline V gene, CDR1 is WNHNN and CDR2 is SYGVQD (reference sequence). Between the trimmed V and J ends, which lost 4 bases and 2 bases, there was a span of 6 bases. CDR3 length: 12 residues. The CDR3 spells CASSGHPYEQYF. The CDR3 DNA reads TGCGCCAGCAGTGGACACCCCTACGAGCAGTACTTC.

The chain recombines TRBV19 with TRBJ1-6, with a possible D match to TRBD1 (6 bases). CDR1 is LNHDA, CDR2 SQIVND, per germline (reference sequence). Between the trimmed V and J ends, which lost 7 bases and 5 bases, there was a span of 24 bases. The CDR3 is made up of 18 amino acids. The CDR3 reads CASKGDAGPAMNNSPLHF. Written as DNA, the CDR3 is TGTGCCAGTAAGGGGGACGCAGGACCAGCAATGAATAATTCACCCCTCCACTTT. Full variable domain (missing parts from reference TRBV19 and TRBJ1-6): DGGITQSPKYLFRKEGQNVTLSCEQNLNHDAMYWYRQDPGQGLRLIYYSQIVNDFQKGDIAEGYSVSREKKESFPLTVTSAQKNPTAFYLCASKGDAGPAMNNSPLHFGNGTRLTVT.

The sample holds one count of this clone. V gene TRBV19 combines with J gene TRBJ1-1; no definite D call. The CDR3 runs to 11 residues. V lost 9 bases, J lost 8 bases, and 13 bases lay in between. Germline-derived CDR1 and CDR2 are LNHDA and SQIVND (reference sequence). The CDR3 DNA is TGTGCCAGCTCCGGGAGATACGAAGCTTTCTTT. Its protein is CASSGRYEAFF.

This sequence joins TRBV7-2 and TRBJ2-1; D unresolved. From germline, CDR1 is SGHTA and CDR2 FQGNSA. V gave up 4 bases and J gave up 3 bases, with 4 bases separating them. The CDR3 length is 12 residues. The CDR3: CASSSNYNEQFF. The DNA for the CDR3 is TGTGCCAGCAGCTCTAACTACAATGAGCAGTTCTTC.

The chain employs TRBV9 and TRBJ1-3, with D hard to call. The ends were cut back, 1 base at V and 8 bases at J, with 10 bases in the middle. The CDR3 covers 13 residues. In germline, CDR1 is SGDLS, CDR2 YYNGEE. The CDR3 sequence: CASSVSQRDTIYF. The CDR3 bases are TGTGCCAGCAGCGTATCTCAGCGGGACACCATATATTTT.

This rearrangement joins TRBV18 to TRBJ2-3; tentative D call: TRBD2 (6 bases). CDR1 is KGHSH and CDR2 is LQKENI in the germline V gene. The V gene lost 6 bases and the J gene lost 5 bases, with 15 bases spanning the gap. This CDR3 has 14 amino acids. CDR3 DNA sequence: TGTGCCAGCTCCCGGGACTTGGGGCGAGATACGCAGTATTTT. Protein: CASSRDLGRDTQYF.

The V call is TRBV7-9, the J call TRBJ1-3; D unresolved. Germline V gives CDR1 SEHNR, CDR2 FQNEAQ (reference sequence). Trimming removed 9 bases at V and 2 bases at J, with 14 bases between. The CDR3 loop spans 14 amino acids. CDR3 DNA: TGTGCCAGTACGACCCCCGCGCCTGGAAACACCATATATTTT. Residues: CASTTPAPGNTIYF.

The rearrangement uses TRBV19 and TRBJ2-3, with 7 bases fitting TRBD2. Trimming removed 1 base from V and 1 base from J; junction bases left unmatched: 8. The CDR3 extends over 17 amino acids. Germline V gene data show CDR1 as LNHDA and CDR2 as SQIVND (reference sequence). As DNA, the CDR3 is TGTGCCAGTAGTATAGTCCGCGGGAGTAAGGGCACAGATACGCAGTATTTT. Translated, it gives CASSIVRGSKGTDTQYF.

This sequence joins TRBV3-1 (or the pseudogene TRBV3-2) and TRBJ1-1; maybe TRBD1 (5 bases). CDR1 is LGHDT, CDR2 YNNKEL, per germline (reference sequence). The V gene lost 4 bases and the J gene lost 5 bases, with 14 bases spanning the gap. This CDR3 comprises 14 residues. DNA for the CDR3: TGTGCCAGCAGCCCCCCGACAGCAGGGACTGAAGCTTTCTTT. Protein: CASSPPTAGTEAFF.

The V and J genes are TRBV2 and TRBJ1-1, with D possibly matching TRBD1 (6 bases). Germline V lookup: CDR1 SNHLY, CDR2 FYNNEI. The CDR3 spans 13 residues. Trimming cost V 5 bases and J 6 bases, with 13 bases left between them. The CDR3 here is CASSTRRGSEAFF. Here the CDR3 DNA reads TGTGCCAGCAGTACCCGCAGGGGCTCTGAAGCTTTCTTT. Full variable domain (rest looked up from reference TRBV2 and TRBJ1-1): EPEVTQTPSHQVTQMGQEVILRCVPISNHLYFYWYRQILGQKVEFLVSFYNNEISEKSEIFDDQFSVERPDGSNFTLKIRSTKLEDSAMYFCASSTRRGSEAFFGQGTRLTVV.

The rearrangement links TRBV28 to TRBJ1-2; tentative D call: TRBD1 (5 bases). Germline assignment: CDR1 MDHEN and CDR2 SYDVKM. This CDR3 is built from 12 residues. Trimming shortened V by 4 bases and J by 4 bases, and 7 bases separated the two germline ends. The CDR3 loop is CASSSTVYGYTF. The DNA for the CDR3 is TGTGCCAGCAGTTCGACAGTCTATGGCTACACCTTC.

The genes are TRBV3-1 (or the pseudogene TRBV3-2) and TRBJ2-3, with 7 nucleotides matching TRBD2. Germline lookup yields CDR1 LGHDT and CDR2 YNNKEL (reference sequence). The CDR3 consists of 15 residues. After removal of 4 bases from V and 0 bases from J, the junction contained 4 bases not matched to a gene. The DNA of the CDR3 is TGTGCCAGCAGCCCGCGACTAGCTAGCACAGATACGCAGTATTTT. It translates to CASSPRLASTDTQYF.

V is TRBV24-1 and J is TRBJ1-2; D is possibly TRBD1 (6 bases). The germline V gene encodes CDR1 KGHDR and CDR2 SFDVKD. This CDR3 spans 13 amino acids. V was trimmed by 4 bases and J by 3 bases, leaving 8 bases between them. The CDR3 DNA reads as TGTGCCACCAGTGAATCAGGGGACTATGGCTACACCTTC. It translates to CATSESGDYGYTF.

This sequence joins TRBV15 and TRBJ2-3; 10 positions agree with TRBD1. Trimming cost V 1 base and J 5 bases; bases outside gene matches: 3. Germline-derived CDR1 and CDR2 are LNHNV and YYDKDF (reference sequence). The CDR3 runs to 15 residues. For the CDR3, the DNA is TGTGCCACCAGCAGAGGGGACAGGGGAATAGATACGCAGTATTTT. Amino acid sequence: CATSRGDRGIDTQYF.